The rows below give T cell receptor beta chains drawn from one sample of a study of human T cells and chemical hapten exposure. MiXCR, applied by TCRdb to the RACE reads, yields one record per CDR3 protein. The repertoire holds more than 110,000 distinct CDR3 sequences, with 10% to 15% as singletons. The sequencing used whole blood, collected in connection with sensitization to the hapten diphenylcyclopropenone (DPC). Every receptor here comes from a woman between 50 and 59 years old with alopecia areata. Some clones in this sample may be carry-over from other donors' samples. Both conserved end residues are part of each CDR3. Each record gives: clone size, J gene, D gene, V gene, CDR3 DNA, CDR3 protein. The D gene is left open where the match is weak. Clone size is shown for a subset of rows, as once, few, many or a class of expanded clone.

abundance: many; j_gene: TRBJ2-7; d_gene: TRBD2; v_gene: TRBV3-1; CDR3nt: TGTGCCAGCAGCCGAGATAGGAGCGGGGGCTACGAGCAGTACTTC; CDR3aa: CASSRDRSGGYEQYF
abundance: many; j_gene: TRBJ2-1; d_gene: NA; v_gene: TRBV20-1; CDR3nt: TGCAGTGCTGCTCCAGCGGTCAATGAGCAGTTCTTC; CDR3aa: CSAAPAVNEQFF
abundance: NA; j_gene: TRBJ2-7; d_gene: TRBD1; v_gene: TRBV27; CDR3nt: TGTGCCAGCAGTTTGGGACAGGGAGGCCCCTACGAGCAGTACTTC; CDR3aa: CASSLGQGGPYEQYF
abundance: NA; j_gene: TRBJ2-5; d_gene: NA; v_gene: TRBV24-1; CDR3nt: TGTGCCACCAGTGACTCCTGGGGGGGGGCGCTTGAGACCCAGTACTTC; CDR3aa: CATSDSWGGALETQYF
abundance: NA; j_gene: TRBJ1-5; d_gene: NA; v_gene: TRBV12-3/TRBV12-4; CDR3nt: TGTGCCAGCAGACTGAGACGGGTAAATAATAGCAATCAGCCCCAGCATTTT; CDR3aa: CASRLRRVNNSNQPQHF
abundance: NA; j_gene: TRBJ2-6; d_gene: TRBD2; v_gene: TRBV28; CDR3nt: TGTGCCAGCAGAGGACAAGCGGGAGGGCCGTCGGGGGCCAACGTCCTGACTTTC; CDR3aa: CASRGQAGGPSGANVLTF
abundance: NA; j_gene: TRBJ1-1; d_gene: NA; v_gene: TRBV27; CDR3nt: TGTGCCAGCAATGGGGTAGGGAACACTGAAGCTTTCTTT; CDR3aa: CASNGVGNTEAFF
abundance: many; j_gene: TRBJ1-4; d_gene: NA; v_gene: TRBV2; CDR3nt: TGTGCCAGCAGTGAAGACCGGACAACTAATGAAAAACTGTTTTTT; CDR3aa: CASSEDRTTNEKLFF
abundance: once; j_gene: TRBJ2-3; d_gene: NA; v_gene: TRBV20-1; CDR3nt: TGCAGTGCTGCCTCGGGACTTGACACAGATACGCAGTATTTT; CDR3aa: CSAASGLDTDTQYF
abundance: few; j_gene: TRBJ1-5; d_gene: NA; v_gene: TRBV28; CDR3nt: TGTGCCAACCGCCCAGGGGCTCTGGATCAGCCCCAGCATTTT; CDR3aa: CANRPGALDQPQHF
abundance: NA; j_gene: TRBJ2-5; d_gene: TRBD1; v_gene: TRBV29-1; CDR3nt: TGCAGCGGAGGACAGGCCCAAGAGACCCAGTACTTC; CDR3aa: CSGGQAQETQYF
abundance: few; j_gene: TRBJ2-1; d_gene: TRBD2; v_gene: TRBV6-2/TRBV6-3; CDR3nt: TGTGCCAGCAGTTATAAGCGGGAGTGGAGTGAGCAGTTCTTC; CDR3aa: CASSYKREWSEQFF
abundance: NA; j_gene: TRBJ2-2; d_gene: NA; v_gene: TRBV20-1; CDR3nt: TGCAGTGCTAGTAGGCGGATAAACACCGGGGAGCTGTTTTTT; CDR3aa: CSASRRINTGELFF
abundance: few; j_gene: TRBJ2-3; d_gene: TRBD2; v_gene: TRBV28; CDR3nt: TGTGCCAGCAGCCAACGGGAGGGCCGGACAGATACGCAGTATTTT; CDR3aa: CASSQREGRTDTQYF